This TCR beta chain was identified during a study of blood T cell repertoires in COVID-19. In the authors' workflow: Amplification with reference gene primers provided the estimates of nucleated cell counts. Generated by immunoSEQ multiplex PCR, the TCRdb table keeps only in-frame clones and is missing some. The DNA was the basis for D and trimming; V, J and clone size are from that table. Here the sample spans more than 300,000 clones, around 90% being singletons. Germline-derived CDR1 and CDR2 are SGHVS and FNYEAQ. The CDR3 covers 12 residues. The V and J ends lost 5 bases and 6 bases respectively, with 11 bases between them.

The clonotype comes from a young woman who had recovered from COVID-19. The rearrangement links TRBV7-6 to TRBJ2-7, with D possibly being TRBD2 (5 bases). Sequenced material: PBMCs or T cells enriched from blood (not recorded which). This CDR3 reads CASSPDGVEQYF. CDR3 bases: TGTGCCAGCAGCCCAGACGGGGTCGAGCAGTACTTC.